This T cell receptor (beta chain) was documented in a study of Ad26.COV2.S vaccination and SARS-CoV-2 variants. Study-wide findings and caveats: Across vaccine and placebo recipients, the breadth of non-spike TCRs was similar.

Treatment indicated: 15 to 20 received Ad26.COV2.S at low or high dose, single or two shots; about 5 received placebo; per-sample allocation not given. Specimens were obtained on day 63 following the first vaccine or placebo injection. Boston hosted the donor, who was an adult aged 18-55 years. Points on this clone: Antigen specificity is unknown. Distinct nucleotide sequences in the sample also encode this CDR3.

Germline V gene data show CDR1 as SGHTA and CDR2 as FQGTGA. The CDR3 length is 13 residues. V was clipped by 6 bases and J by 2 bases, with 10 bases between them. This table comes from immunoSEQ multiplex PCR, and its TCRdb copy is limited to in-frame clones, with some not included. This table holds some 340,000 clones, 70% to 90% found once. Sequencing was performed on peripheral blood, taken in a trial of Ad26.COV2.S vaccine versus placebo. This rearrangement joins TRBV7-3 to TRBJ1-1; no clear D. The sequence derives from a person aged 18-60 years who received the Ad26.COV2.S COVID-19 vaccine or a placebo. The CDR3: CASSSTVNTEAFF. Here the CDR3 DNA reads TGTGCCAGCAGTTCCACGGTTAACACTGAAGCTTTCTTT. The full variable domain, in which reference TRBV7-3 and TRBJ1-1 provide the parts outside the CDR3, is GAGVSQTPSNKVTEKGKYVELRCDPISGHTALYWYRQSLGQGPEFLIYFQGTGAADDSGLPNDRFFAVRPEGSVSTLKIQRTERGDSAVYLCASSSTVNTEAFFGQGTRLTVV.